The clone carrying this T cell receptor beta chain was found many times. Its specificity is not known. PCR amplification relied on 60 Vbeta primers (plus 13 Jbeta primers). The protocol was immunoSEQ multiplex PCR, while the TCRdb copy is restricted to in-frame clones and leaves out a portion. The table includes over 150,000 clones, around 79% detected once. The data originate from a study of cytomegalovirus exposure and HLA in healthy donors. Findings and limits, study-wide: Later analysis identified a missense DCLRE1C variant that was linked to TCR beta V- and J-gene trimming. The authors listed roughly 150 TCR beta chains as cytomegalovirus-associated. Upon later analysis, HLA-associated TCR beta chains proved more clonally expanded than other, equally common chains. A later analysis by the authors found several of the most significant clusters apparently linked to common viral pathogens.

Trimming took 4 bases from V and 3 from J, leaving 13 bases between them. CDR1 SEHNR and CDR2 FQNEAQ come from the germline V gene (reference sequence). This CDR3 has 14 residues. Sequencing input: PBMCs. The chain couples TRBV7-9 to TRBJ2-7; maybe TRBD2 (5 bases). The sequence derives from a man aged 18 to 29 in good health and CMV-seronegative. The CDR3 loop reads CASSSSRRVYEQYF. The CDR3 nucleotides are TGTGCCAGCAGCTCCTCCCGGCGGGTCTACGAGCAGTACTTC.